The T cell receptor beta chain described here comes from a study of T-cell reconstitution after alpha-beta-depleted transplantation in children. Study results and caveats: Two months or so post-transplant, alpha-beta T cells reportedly derived from several hundred expanded graft clones. Counts and diversity of T cells one year after transplant came mostly from newly produced T cells.

About this clonotype: Its target is unknown. A single base separates this from a much larger clone, so it may be a read error.

The TCRbeta library was prepared with unique molecular identifiers. TCRdb recomputed calls from the PCR reads with MiXCR, one row per CDR3 protein. The sample includes fewer than 550,000 distinct CDR3 sequences, about 10% of them seen just once. The clonotype was recovered from a child aged 2 to 15 with inherited bone marrow failure, due to receive a stem cell transplant. This sample comprised PBMCs, obtained before TCRalphabeta/CD19-depleted stem cell transplant.

The CDR3 DNA follows: TGTGCCAGCAGTTTGGATAGCGTGCTCTACGAGCAGTACTTC. This codes for CASSLDSVLYEQYF. This chain links TRBV12-3 or TRBV12-4 with TRBJ2-7; D possibly corresponds to TRBD2 (5 bases). CDR3 length: 14 residues. Trimming cost V 3 bases and J 3 bases, with 12 bases left between them.